What follows are 6 T cell receptor beta chains derived from one specimen sequenced in a study of shared clonotypes between healthy human individuals. The repertoire was sequenced with immunoSEQ multiplex PCR; TCRdb's copy has only in-frame clones and lacks some. The sample consists of about 2.4 million clones, approximately 93% of them appearing once. Input material: naive CD4+ T cells from PBMCs. The subset is: CD45RA+ positively selected. Source of these receptors: a man between 18 and 29 years old in good health. Some clones in this sample may be carry-over from other donors' samples.

A single count supports this clone. J is TRBJ2-2 and V is TRBV5-1, with 9 bases that match TRBD1. CDR3 length: 19 amino acids. With 6 bases clipped from V and 5 bases from J, the junction kept 20 bases outside the gene matches. The germline V gene encodes CDR1 SGHRS and CDR2 YFSETQ. Written as DNA, the CDR3 is TGCGCCAGCACCGTACATCCGGGACAGGGACCTTTGGGGACCGGGGAGCTGTTTTTT. The encoded protein is CASTVHPGQGPLGTGELFF.

V gene TRBV28 combines with J gene TRBJ2-7; D is possibly TRBD1 (5 bases). CDR3 size: 12 residues. The V gene lost 6 bases and the J gene lost 3 bases, with 9 bases spanning the gap. Germline values: CDR1 MDHEN, CDR2 SYDVKM. The CDR3 here is CASRPRGYEQYF. The DNA of the CDR3 is TGTGCCAGCAGACCTAGGGGCTACGAGCAGTACTTC.

In DNA form, the CDR3 reads TGCGCCAGCAGCCAAGGGAGGACCGTGATCGAGGCTGGCTACACCTTC. This codes for CASSQGRTVIEAGYTF. The V gene is TRBV4-1, the J gene TRBJ1-2; D gene uncertain. From germline, CDR1 is MGHRA and CDR2 YSYEKL. V lost 1 base and J lost 7, with 19 bases in between. CDR3 length: 16 residues.

To note about this clone: This specimen includes other DNA sequences encoding the same CDR3. This chain joins TRBV28 and TRBJ2-2; D unclear. V lost 1 base and J lost 8, with 5 bases in between. The CDR3 runs 12 residues. The V gene's germline CDR1 is MDHEN and CDR2 SYDVKM. The CDR3, as DNA: TGTGCCAGCAGTTTATTAGTTGGGGAGCTGTTTTTT. Translated: CASSLLVGELFF. Supplemented by reference TRBV28 and TRBJ2-2, the full variable domain reads DVKVTQSSRYLVKRTGEKVFLECVQDMDHENMFWYRQDPGLGLRLIYFSYDVKMKEKGDIPEGYSVSREKKERFSLILESASTNQTSMYLCASSLLVGELFFGEGSRLTVL.

This clone was detected only once. The genes are TRBV6-5 and TRBJ1-2, with D tentatively TRBD1 (5 bases). Germline CDR1 and CDR2: MNHEY and SVGAGI. The CDR3 consists of 15 residues. Trimming removed 2 bases at V and 7 bases at J, with 17 bases between. CDR3 sequence (DNA): TGTGCCAGCAGTTACGGGGCAGGGAGGGTGAGTGGCTACACCTTC. Translated: CASSYGAGRVSGYTF.

In DNA, the CDR3 is TGTGCCAGCAGTTACGGGTACAGCACTAACTATGGCTACACCTTC. This codes for CASSYGYSTNYGYTF. V is TRBV6-5 and J is TRBJ1-2; D uncertain. This CDR3 spans 15 amino acids. Germline CDR1 is MNHEY and CDR2 is SVGAGI. Trimming stripped 2 bases from V and 0 bases from J, with 10 bases between.